The source of this TCR beta chain is a study of T cells after yellow fever vaccination. TCRdb analysed the 5' RACE reads with MiXCR anew, one entry per CDR3 protein. This sample has fewer than 400,000 distinct CDR3 sequences; around 10% occur once, and the top ten carry 3.3%. The CDR3 totals 15 residues. V lost 2 bases and J lost 5; bases outside the gene matches: 6. Germline loops: CDR1 SGHRS, CDR2 YFSETQ. Sequenced material: CD4+ T cells sorted from PBMCs, taken 45 days after the yellow fever booster vaccination. This TCR was sampled from a man younger than 30 who received the YFV17D yellow fever vaccine. The V call is TRBV5-1, the J call TRBJ2-5; 10 bases line up with TRBD2. Written as DNA, the CDR3 is TGCGCCAGCAGCTTTCAAGGGACTAGCGAGGAGACCCAGTACTTC. This gives the protein CASSFQGTSEETQYF.